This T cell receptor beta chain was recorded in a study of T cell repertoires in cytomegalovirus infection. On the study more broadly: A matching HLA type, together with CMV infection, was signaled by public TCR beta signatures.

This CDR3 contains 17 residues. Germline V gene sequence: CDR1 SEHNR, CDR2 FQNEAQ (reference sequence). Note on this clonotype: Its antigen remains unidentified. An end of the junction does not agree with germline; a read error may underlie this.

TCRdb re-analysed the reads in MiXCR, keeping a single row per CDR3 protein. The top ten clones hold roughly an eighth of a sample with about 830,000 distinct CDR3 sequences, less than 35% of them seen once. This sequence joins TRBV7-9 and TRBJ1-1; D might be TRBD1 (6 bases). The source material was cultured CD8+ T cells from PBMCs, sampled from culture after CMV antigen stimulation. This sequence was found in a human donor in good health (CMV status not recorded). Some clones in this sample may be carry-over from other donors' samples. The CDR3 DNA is TGTACCAGCAGCTCCTTACAGGGTATTGGGGAGAACACTGAAGCTTTCTTT. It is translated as CTSSSLQGIGENTEAFF.